The present entry profiles one T cell receptor beta chain with its context. Its antigen has not been determined. No per-base quality is available; no much larger clone lies one base away. V sheds 0 bases and J sheds 3 bases, leaving 12 bases between their ends. Via the germline V gene (reference sequence), CDR1 is MNHEY and CDR2 SMNVEV. Its CDR3 holds 15 amino acids, cysteine through phenylalanine. Left in the record is the CDR3 DNA by itself, 45 bases read in frame from the first base. These data originate in a study of OX40 agonist ivuxolimab in advanced cancers. For the study in its entirety: Ivuxolimab, which targeted the costimulatory receptor OX40 (CD134), was an agonistic, fully human IgG2 monoclonal antibody. Intravenous ivuxolimab was administered to patients every 2 weeks at six dose levels: 0.01, 0.1, 0.3, 1.5, 3 and 10 mg/kg. Among the 52 dose-escalation patients, approximately 20 had hepatocellular carcinoma, about 15 melanoma, 9 renal cell carcinoma and 9 head and neck cancer. The dose-escalation cohort was about 87% male with a mean age of about 54 years, ranging from about 20 to 80. Patients were allowed to have had prior anti-PD-1, anti-PD-L1 or anti-CTLA-4 therapy, and around 37% of the dose-escalation patients had previously received checkpoint inhibitors. Partial responses occurred in three dose-escalation patients, of whom one had hepatocellular carcinoma and two had cutaneous melanoma. The point of sequencing TCRbeta in the periphery was to test whether ivuxolimab changed TCR sequence diversity and drove clonal T-cell expansion. The paper describes the monotherapy dose-escalation part (N of about 57 patients) of the phase I trial of ivuxolimab. General conclusions and limits of the study: After ivuxolimab, more expanded clones were found on average in CD8+ T cells than in CD4+ T cells. The antigen specificity of the peripheral T cells that underwent clonal expansion was not determined. In the 0.1-3.0 mg/kg groups, partial responders had among the lowest normalized peripheral clonal expansion, particularly in CD8+ T cells. Low levels of normalized T-cell clonal expansion were also seen in some patients who did not respond. At doses from 0.1 to 3.0 mg/kg, clonal expansion was seen in both CD4+ and CD8+ blood T cells between baseline and week 6.

Genomic DNA was extracted from sorted cells for sequencing of the TCRbeta CDR3 region. The immunoSEQ Assay was used to sequence the TCRbeta CDR3 regions. TCRdb retrieved this table from immuneACCESS and kept in-frame rearrangements only. Not all clones are present; in checked studies, unresolved V genes account for under half, and no reason is known for the remainder. Counted in this sample were about 52,000 clones; about 85% of them appeared once. The ten top clones hold 14% of the sample. The trial excluded patients who had a history of autoimmune disease or who were on systemic immunosuppression. Peripheral blood for TCR sequencing was collected from all dose cohorts at baseline, on cycle 4 day 1, and on cycle 7 day 1. The samples were drawn from a first-in-human, open-label, multicenter phase I dose-escalation trial of ivuxolimab. Adults with locally advanced or metastatic head and neck squamous cell, hepatocellular, melanoma or renal cell carcinoma were enrolled in the trial. Before TCR sequencing, CD4+ T cells and CD8+ T cells were sorted from peripheral blood as separate populations.

The rearrangement combines TRBV27 with TRBJ2-7, with TRBD2 tentatively as D gene (7 bases match). This sequence was found in an adult with an advanced solid tumor such as melanoma, head and neck, liver or kidney cancer. Specimen: CD4+ or CD8+ T cells sorted from blood, collected in a trial of the OX40 agonist ivuxolimab. The DNA sequence is given as TGTGCCAGCAGTTTATCGGGCGGGGGCGGCTACGAGCAGTACTTC. This sequence encodes CASSLSGGGGYEQYF.